The present TCR beta chain was sequenced within a study of Tregs in tolerant kidney transplant recipients. The germline CDR1 and CDR2 sequences are MNHGY and SVAAGI. The ends lost 1 base at V and 3 bases at J; junction bases unmatched: 18. This CDR3 is built from 21 residues. Only in-frame clones appear in the TCRdb table, and some are missing; sequencing was by immunoSEQ multiplex PCR. Its table lists roughly 50,000 clones. As concerns this clone: The read comes to an end 3 residues before the CDR3 does, leaving the germline J gene to fill in the end.

The chain recombines TRBV6-9 with TRBJ2-7; 13 bases match TRBD2. The sample here was CD4+ T cells from blood, taken before the transplant. This TCR was recovered from a human donor who received a combined kidney and bone marrow transplant. The part of the CDR3 DNA that was read is TGTGCCAGCAGTTATTTCGGGAACGATAGACTAGCGGGAGGAACGTTCTACGAG. Protein sequence: CASSYFGNDRLAGGTFYE. The entire CDR3 protein is CASSYFGNDRLAGGTFYEQYF.